This record concerns one T cell receptor (beta chain) sequence. Recruited during active infection, patients (from Seattle) were subsequently followed longitudinally. The sample belongs to a study of blood T cell repertoires in COVID-19. About the research overall: COVID-19 samples, acute and convalescent, were from the United States, Italy and Spain. T cells, B-cell-depleted T cells, or PBMCs provided the cDNA or gDNA that served as material.

Per the study methods: Estimated nucleated cell counts came from reference gene primer amplification. TCRdb's table, derived via immunoSEQ multiplex PCR, lists solely in-frame clones and lacks some. The V and J calls and clone size come from that table; D and trimming were worked out from the DNA. The table has about 320,000 clones, nearly 90% seen once. There are 14 residues in the CDR3. Germline V CDR1 and CDR2: LNHDA, SQIVND (reference sequence). Trimming took 1 base from V and 3 from J, leaving 7 bases between them. This clonotype was obtained from a woman aged 30 to 39 with COVID-19, enrolled during active disease. The sample was peripheral blood. The chain employs TRBV19 and TRBJ1-5; D is unresolved. CDR3 nucleotides: TGTGCCAGTAGTATAGTGGGCTTCAATCAGCCCCAGCATTTT. As protein: CASSIVGFNQPQHF.